A single sample gave rise to the 10 T cell receptor beta chains below, sequenced in a study of chemoradiotherapy in HPV16-positive cancers. Measured with immunoSEQ multiplex PCR; TCRdb has only the in-frame clones, and not every one. The sample records several hundred clones, roughly 82% being singletons. The material was tumor tissue, obtained from a patient who underwent chemoradiotherapy. The origin of the receptors is a human donor with HPV-associated anogenital cancer.

V gene TRBV5-1 combines with J gene TRBJ1-5; tentatively, D is TRBD1 (5 bases). Trimming pared 2 bases from V and 7 bases from J, leaving 13 bases between. CDR1 and CDR2 (germline): SGHRS, YFSETQ. The CDR3 contains 14 residues. CDR3 sequence reads: CASSFGGSGQPQHF. CDR3 DNA: TGCGCCAGCAGCTTTGGGGGGTCCGGGCAGCCCCAGCATTTT.

The rearrangement uses TRBV10-3 and TRBJ1-2; 7 positions match TRBD1. CDR3 size: 15 residues. Germline lookup yields CDR1 ENHRY and CDR2 SYGVKD. Unmatched junction bases numbered 14, after V lost 5 bases and J lost 8 bases. The CDR3 DNA follows: TGTGCCATCAGTACCTTGACAGGGCGAGCTGGAGGCTACACCTTC. Translating gives CAISTLTGRAGGYTF.

The J gene is TRBJ1-2, the V gene TRBV5-4, with TRBD1 identical over 8 bases. The V segment lost 4 bases and the J segment 8 bases; nucleotides outside the gene matches: 10. Germline CDR1 reads SGHNT; CDR2 reads YYREEE (reference sequence). The length of the CDR3 is 14 residues. The CDR3 is CASSKGQGKVGYTF. The CDR3 bases are TGTGCCAGCAGCAAAGGACAGGGAAAGGTGGGCTACACCTTC. The full variable domain, rest sourced from reference TRBV5-4 and TRBJ1-2, is ETGVTQSPTHLIKTRGQQVTLRCSSQSGHNTVSWYQQALGQGPQFIFQYYREEENGRGNFPPRFSGLQFPNYSSELNVNALELDDSALYLCASSKGQGKVGYTFGSGTRLTVV.

The V call is TRBV2, the J call TRBJ1-1; D is unresolved. The germline CDR1 and CDR2 sequences are SNHLY and FYNNEI. This CDR3 has 12 residues. The germline V and J ends were trimmed by 8 bases and 1 base, with 8 bases remaining between them. This CDR3 is CASRLGNTEAFF. For the CDR3, the DNA is TGTGCCAGCCGTTTGGGGAACACTGAAGCTTTCTTT. Full variable domain (remainder filled in from reference TRBV2 and TRBJ1-1): EPEVTQTPSHQVTQMGQEVILRCVPISNHLYFYWYRQILGQKVEFLVSFYNNEISEKSEIFDDQFSVERPDGSNFTLKIRSTKLEDSAMYFCASRLGNTEAFFGQGTRLTVV.

The gene calls are TRBV19 and TRBJ2-6; D perhaps matches TRBD1 (5 bases). CDR3 length equals 16 residues. Germline V CDR1 and CDR2: LNHDA, SQIVND (reference sequence). The V end was cut by 7 bases, the J end by 1 base, with 14 bases between. CDR3 in DNA: TGTGCCAGTAACAAGGGGTTGGGGTCTGGGGCCAACGTCCTGACTTTC. Its translation is CASNKGLGSGANVLTF.

The chain carries TRBV5-1 and TRBJ2-7, with TRBD1 matching over 10 bases. The length of the CDR3 is 15 residues. Looked up from germline, CDR1 is SGHRS and CDR2 is YFSETQ. The V gene end was trimmed by 0 bases and the J gene end by 6 bases; junction bases not matched to a gene: 6. As DNA, the CDR3 is TGCGCCAGCAGCTTGGTGGGGACAGGGGTCGGCGAGCAGTACTTC. It specifies CASSLVGTGVGEQYF.

The chain recombines TRBV4-2 with TRBJ2-7, with D perhaps TRBD1 or TRBD2 (6 bases each). The CDR3 is 15 amino acids. In germline, CDR1 is LGHNA, CDR2 YNFKEQ. Deletions cut 2 bases from V and 0 bases from J, with 11 bases between. For the CDR3, the DNA is TGTGCCAGCAGCCAACATAGGGGGGTCTCCTACGAGCAGTACTTC. Translating it yields CASSQHRGVSYEQYF.

This chain links TRBV28 with TRBJ2-7; D call uncertain. The germline V and J ends were trimmed by 2 bases and 4 bases, with 6 bases remaining between them. Germline loops: CDR1 MDHEN, CDR2 SYDVKM. This CDR3 contains 12 residues. Written as DNA, the CDR3 is TGTGCCAGCAGTTTAATCGGGTACGAGCAGTACTTC. Translation: CASSLIGYEQYF.

The chain combines TRBV12-5 with TRBJ1-5, with D maybe TRBD1 (6 bases). The germline V gene has CDR1 LGHNT and CDR2 FRNRAP. V was cut by 8 bases and J by 6 bases, with 14 bases left in between. The length of the CDR3 is 13 residues. The CDR3 protein is CASSREGGQPQHF. CDR3 DNA: TGTGCTAGTTCCAGGGAGGGGGGTCAGCCCCAGCATTTT.

The chain combines TRBV27 with TRBJ2-7; the D gene is possibly TRBD1 (6 bases). Germline CDR1 MNHEY, CDR2 SMNVEV (reference sequence). V was pared by 6 bases and J by 5 bases, with 14 bases between. The CDR3 covers 13 residues. DNA of the CDR3: TGTGCCAGCAGCATCACAGGGTCCGACGAGCAGTACTTC. It is translated as CASSITGSDEQYF.